This record looks at one T cell receptor beta chain sequence and its context. There is no known antigen for this receptor. There are no base qualities to consult, and no much larger clone falls within one base. This entry comes from a study of tumor-infiltrating lymphocytes in primary liver carcinoma (TCRdb year 2017). Broadly, across the study: The five patients, three men and two women aged 30 to 69 years, had hepatocellular carcinoma (four) or combined HCC and intrahepatic cholangiocarcinoma (one). Reproducibility between technical replicate repertoires was high, with correlation coefficients above 0.95 and mean shared-clone rates roughly 0.87. The study combined TCRbeta repertoire sequencing, expression microarrays and whole-exome sequencing across five regions of each liver tumor, with adjacent normal tissue and blood. Samples yielded roughly 3.5 to 8 million productive TCRbeta reads; read depth did not differ significantly between tissue types. Tumors of the five patients were stage T1-T3 N0M0 with maximum diameters of about 4.2 to 10 cm. A total of around 35 specimens from 5 patients, comprising some 25 tumor regions, 5 adjacent noncancerous liver tissues and 5 peripheral blood samples, were covered by TCRbeta repertoire sequencing. Agilent mRNA microarray profiling was performed on the 20 to 25 tumor region samples to relate TCRbeta repertoire diversity to the local molecular phenotype. Overall study outcomes, separate from this receptor: Pairs of tumor regions showed greater repertoire overlap (mean roughly 36%) than tumor-adjacent pairs (approximately 17%) or tumor-blood pairs (about 15%), which is consistent with antigen-driven expansion. Compared with blood, tumors had a significantly larger share of the repertoire taken up by the top 250 clones (p = 0.039). Only the TCR beta chain was sequenced, so true repertoire diversity is likely underestimated because unpaired alpha chains were not captured. Just about 7-25% of top clones turned up in all five regions of a tumor, which suggests spatial heterogeneity among tumor-infiltrating T cells. Because the samples were bulk and unsorted, CD4+ and CD8+ T cell repertoires could not be compared. Only five patients were included in the study, and the authors note that the findings should be validated in a larger study.

Starting from approximately 500 ng total RNA, TCRbeta-specific cDNA was produced by reverse transcription with a constant-region primer and ProtoScript II reverse transcriptase. TCRbeta libraries were built with three nested multiplex PCR rounds, a slightly modified ARM-PCR procedure. The first two PCR rounds used multiplex TRBV1-TRBV30 forward primers with a Cbeta reverse primer, each for 10 to 11 cycles. Sample barcodes and Illumina adapters were added in a final 25-cycle PCR with Deep VentR polymerase. Before sequencing, amplicons of 200-500 bp were purified from gel using a QIAquick gel extraction kit. An Illumina HiSeq 2500 was used to sequence the TCRbeta amplicons, generating 250-bp paired-end reads. Regarding the original processing steps: Reads were quality-trimmed with Trimmomatic v0.33, and paired reads were merged with FLASH v1.2.11 to recover full CDR3 sequences. V, D and J germline segments were assigned to the rearranged TCRbeta sequences using MiGEC v1.2.1b. Clonotype statistics and Shannon-Wiener diversity indices were calculated with VDJtools v1.0.0. To reduce sampling bias, subsequent analyses other than the diversity analysis used only the 250 most abundant clonotypes in each sample. TCRdb trimmed the raw reads at Q25, called clones with MiXCR and kept productive beta chains. Duplicate CDR3 protein sequences are folded into a single record with the most common DNA and genes. TCRdb assigned the V and J calls; the authors' analysis was not used. The sample table contains more than 100,000 distinct CDR3 sequences; only one count was recorded for around 62% of them. Approximately 9.7% of the sample goes to the ten largest clones.

The V end gives up 6 bases and the J end 7 bases, leaving 11 bases in the junction not matched to a gene. From the germline V gene, CDR1 is SNHLY and CDR2 is FYNNEI. The CDR3 has 17 amino acids, counting the end cysteine and phenylalanine. Here the CDR3 DNA is all that survives: 51 bases in frame from base 1. Without any cell sorting, total RNA and DNA were extracted together from approximately 22-30 mg of bulk tissue using the AllPrep DNA/RNA mini kit. Roughly five patients with histopathologically diagnosed primary liver carcinoma underwent surgical resection in China between November 2015 and March 2016. Chronic HBV infection was present in the patients, and the patients were treatment-naive at sampling. Five spatially separated regions were sampled from each tumor: the superior, inferior, left-lateral and right-lateral poles, plus the tumor centre. Histology showed that every tumor sample contained more than 80% viable tumor cells. Fresh tumor and adjacent tissue pieces were bisected, with one half stored in RNAlater at -80 degrees C and the other half sent for histology.

What was sequenced was liver tumor tissue from sampling region 1. In light of the paper, this sample's cell subset or site label describes: tumor region T1, superior pole. The receptor comes from a woman aged 60-75 years with primary liver carcinoma and hepatitis B virus infection. Rearrangement joined TRBV2 to TRBJ2-1, with 14 junctional bases fitting TRBD2. The nucleotides read TGTGCCAGCAGCTTGGGACTAGCGGGAGCGGGGAATAATGAGCAGTTCTTC. Translated, it reads CASSLGLAGAGNNEQFF.